This T cell receptor (beta chain) was recovered during a study of T cells in Graves' hyperthyroidism and ophthalmopathy. The CDR3 length is 13 residues. The germline gives CDR1 SGDLS, CDR2 YYNGEE. Trimming cost V 3 bases and J 13 bases; bases outside gene matches: 11. TCR beta CDR3 regions were amplified from RNA. The study used the HTBI primer set for a first-round RT-PCR of the TCR CDR3. TCRdb reanalysed the multiplex PCR reads using MiXCR and keeps one entry per CDR3 protein. The table shows some 620,000 distinct CDR3 sequences, with roughly 17% occurring only once. Sequenced material: blood. The chain joins TRBV9 to TRBJ2-3; 7 bases line up with TRBD1. The source is a woman aged 30 to 39 with Graves' hyperthyroidism. CDR3 bases: TGTGCCAGCAGCGGCCGACAGGGAAGTTTTGAGTATTTT. Its translation is CASSGRQGSFEYF.